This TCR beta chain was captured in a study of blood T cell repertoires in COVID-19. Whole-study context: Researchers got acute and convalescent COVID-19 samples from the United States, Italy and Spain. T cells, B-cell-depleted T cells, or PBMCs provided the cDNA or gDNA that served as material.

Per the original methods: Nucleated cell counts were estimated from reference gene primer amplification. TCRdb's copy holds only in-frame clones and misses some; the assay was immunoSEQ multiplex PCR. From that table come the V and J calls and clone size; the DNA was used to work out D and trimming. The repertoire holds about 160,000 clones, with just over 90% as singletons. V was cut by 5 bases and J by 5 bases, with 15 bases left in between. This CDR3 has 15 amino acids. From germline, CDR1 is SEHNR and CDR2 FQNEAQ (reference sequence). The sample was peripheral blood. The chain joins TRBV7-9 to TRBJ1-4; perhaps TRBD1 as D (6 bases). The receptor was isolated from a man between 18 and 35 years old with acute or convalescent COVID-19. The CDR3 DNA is TGTGCCAGCAGCCCGATGACAGGATTAAATGAAAAACTGTTTTTT. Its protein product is CASSPMTGLNEKLFF.